This record concerns one T cell receptor beta chain sequence. Germline assignment: CDR1 MNHEY and CDR2 SVGAGI. The V segment lost 2 bases and the J segment 2 bases; nucleotides outside the gene matches: 0. This CDR3 contains 14 residues. The record originates from a study of blood T cell repertoires in COVID-19. Study as a whole: Recovered Cohort 3 donors showed two negative PCRs, clearance, or symptom resolution. The analysed material was cDNA or gDNA that came from T cells, B-cell-depleted T cells, or PBMCs.

Per the authors' pipeline: Reference gene primer amplification gave nucleated cell count estimates. Produced via immunoSEQ multiplex PCR; TCRdb's table is partial and in-frame only. The V and J calls and the clone size are those of that table, but D and trimming were determined from the DNA. The sample records about 270,000 clones, 88% being singletons. Allocation to cohorts depended on clinical history reported by the participants. Source material: PBMCs or T cells enriched from blood (not recorded which). The rearrangement uses TRBV6-5 and TRBJ2-5; 9 bases fit TRBD2. The TCR was taken from a woman aged 60-70 years in a cohort exposed to, infected with or recovered from COVID-19 (not recorded which). Written as DNA, the CDR3 is TGTGCCAGCAGTTACCTAGCGGGACAAGAGACCCAGTACTTC. Its translation: CASSYLAGQETQYF.